A single sample gave rise to the 31 T cell receptor beta chains below, sequenced in a study of blood T cell repertoires in COVID-19 (TCRdb year 2020). Libraries were constructed by the immunoSEQ multiplex PCR assay. In TCRdb, the immuneACCESS table is reduced to in-frame sequences with V and J assigned. These tables do not hold every clone; where another copy was compared, an unresolved V gene accounts for under half, and the others remain unexplained. The sample yields about 130,000 clones; 80% to 90% were counted once. About 2.5% of the sample lies in the top ten. Material for sequencing was peripheral blood. Receptors originate from a man in his fifties or sixties with active COVID-19.

The rearrangement links TRBV14 to TRBJ1-3; the D gene is possibly TRBD1 (5 bases). Germline CDR1 and CDR2: SGHDN and FVKESK. The CDR3 loop spans 14 amino acids. V was pared by 2 bases and J by 1 base, with 6 bases between. CDR3 sequence reads: CASSQQGSGNTIYF. The CDR3 region has the DNA TGTGCCAGCAGCCAACAGGGTTCTGGAAACACCATATATTTT. The whole variable domain, filled in from reference TRBV14 and TRBJ1-3, reads EAGVTQFPSHSVIEKGQTVTLRCDPISGHDNLYWYRRVMGKEIKFLLHFVKESKQDESGMPNNRFLAERTGGTYSTLKVQPAELEDSGVYFCASSQQGSGNTIYFGEGSWLTVV.

V is TRBV7-7 and J is TRBJ2-2; D is unresolved. The CDR3 has 14 amino acids. V lost 1 base and J 1 base, leaving 4 bases between the germline ends. Germline V gene lookup returns CDR1 SSHAT and CDR2 FNYEAQ (reference sequence). For the CDR3, the DNA is TGTGCCAGCAGCTTAGGGCAGAACACCGGGGAGCTGTTTTTT. Amino acid sequence: CASSLGQNTGELFF.

The chain recombines TRBV5-6 with TRBJ2-3; 10 bases match TRBD2. Per the germline V gene, CDR1 is SGHDT and CDR2 is YYEEEE. The CDR3 loop spans 15 amino acids. Germline trimming cut 5 bases from V and 5 bases from J; bases unmatched to any gene: 8. CDR3 DNA sequence: TGTGCCAGCAGTTCCCTAGCGGGGGATATAGATACGCAGTATTTT. As protein: CASSSLAGDIDTQYF. The variable domain in full, with the rest retrieved from reference TRBV5-6 and TRBJ2-3, is DAGVTQSPTHLIKTRGQQVTLRCSPKSGHDTVSWYQQALGQGPQFIFQYYEEEERQRGNFPDRFSGHQFPNYSSELNVNALLLGDSALYLCASSSLAGDIDTQYFGPGTRLTVL.

This clone was seen a single time. V usage is TRBV7-9 and J usage is TRBJ2-4; D might be TRBD1 (5 bases). The CDR3 totals 15 residues. Trimming left V 7 bases short and J 1 base short, with 14 bases between. In germline, CDR1 is SEHNR, CDR2 FQNEAQ (reference sequence). The CDR3 loop is CASTQGSLAKNIQYF. The CDR3, as DNA: TGTGCCAGCACTCAGGGTAGCCTGGCCAAAAACATTCAGTACTTC. Variable domain in full (rest from reference TRBV7-9 and TRBJ2-4): DTGVSQNPRHKITKRGQNVTFRCDPISEHNRLYWYRQTLGQGPEFLTYFQNEAQLEKSRLLSDRFSAERPKGSFSTLEIQRTEQGDSAMYLCASTQGSLAKNIQYFGAGTRLSVL.

The gene calls are TRBV18 and TRBJ2-7; D might be TRBD1 (6 bases). Germline V gives CDR1 KGHSH, CDR2 LQKENI. The CDR3 consists of 13 residues. V was pared by 4 bases and J by 2 bases, with 9 bases between. The CDR3 sequence: CASSLGQTYEQYF. CDR3 nucleotide sequence: TGTGCCAGCTCACTCGGACAGACCTACGAGCAGTACTTC.

The rearrangement joins TRBV3-1 (or the pseudogene TRBV3-2) to TRBJ1-2, with 7 bases that match TRBD1. Germline CDR1 is LGHDT and CDR2 is YNNKEL (reference sequence). V was clipped by 4 bases and J by 5 bases; unmatched bases: 19. This CDR3 contains 18 residues. Here the CDR3 DNA reads TGTGCCAGCAGCCTTGGGACAGTTCAATCCACTAGCGGATATGGCTACACCTTC. Residues: CASSLGTVQSTSGYGYTF.

The genes are TRBV2 and TRBJ1-1, with TRBD1 matching over 7 bases. With 2 bases clipped from V and 7 bases from J, the junction kept 10 bases outside the gene matches. This CDR3 has 15 amino acids. Germline V lookup: CDR1 SNHLY, CDR2 FYNNEI. CDR3 sequence (DNA): TGTGCCAGCAGTGAATTAAGGGGGCGACGGGGTGAAGCTTTCTTT. This translates into CASSELRGRRGEAFF.

V is TRBV10-3 and J is TRBJ2-7; a possible D gene is TRBD1 (5 bases). The CDR3 is made up of 13 amino acids. The germline V and J ends were trimmed by 0 bases and 5 bases, with 8 bases remaining between them. Germline assignment: CDR1 ENHRY and CDR2 SYGVKD. For the CDR3, the DNA is TGTGCCATCAGTGAGTCGACAGCTAACGAGCAGTACTTC. Translation gives CAISESTANEQYF.

This rearrangement joins TRBV7-9 to TRBJ1-1, with 8 bases lining up with TRBD1. Per germline, CDR1 SEHNR and CDR2 FQNEAQ (reference sequence). CDR3 size: 17 residues. Trimming at V came to 0 bases and at J to 1 base, leaving 7 bases not matched to a gene. CDR3 DNA sequence: TGTGCCAGCAGCTTAGCGCAATTAGGACAGGGGAACACTGAAGCTTTCTTT. Translated, it gives CASSLAQLGQGNTEAFF. Looking up the rest from reference TRBV7-9 and TRBJ1-1 gives the full variable domain: DTGVSQNPRHKITKRGQNVTFRCDPISEHNRLYWYRQTLGQGPEFLTYFQNEAQLEKSRLLSDRFSAERPKGSFSTLEIQRTEQGDSAMYLCASSLAQLGQGNTEAFFGQGTRLTVV.

The chain has TRBV13 and TRBJ2-5; a possible D gene is TRBD1 (6 bases). Deletions cut 6 bases from V and 8 bases from J, with 22 bases between. The CDR3 loop spans 15 amino acids. CDR1 PRHDT and CDR2 FYEKMQ come from the germline V gene (reference sequence). CDR3 protein: CASRQVPGTPETQYF. CDR3 DNA: TGTGCCAGCAGGCAAGTTCCCGGGACACCTGAAACCCAGTACTTC.

The chain links TRBV16 to TRBJ2-6; no firm D call. This CDR3 comprises 14 residues. Germline CDR1 KGHSY, CDR2 FQNENV. The V gene lost 5 bases and the J gene lost 0 bases, with 5 bases spanning the gap. The CDR3 DNA is TGTGCCAGCAGCACAATCTCTGGGGCCAACGTCCTGACTTTC. It yields the protein CASSTISGANVLTF.

The CDR3 here is CASSRRGMYEQYF. DNA of the CDR3: TGTGCCAGCAGCCGGCGGGGGATGTACGAGCAGTACTTC. J is TRBJ2-7 and V is TRBV3-1 (or the pseudogene TRBV3-2); TRBD2 aligns across 7 bases. The germline CDR1 and CDR2 sequences are LGHDT and YNNKEL (reference sequence). After removal of 4 bases from V and 4 bases from J, the junction contained 4 bases not matched to a gene. The CDR3 is 13 residues long.

The genes are TRBV4-2 and TRBJ2-3; 9 bases are a match to TRBD2. The germline CDR1 and CDR2 sequences are LGHNA and YNFKEQ. The ends lost 2 bases at V and 2 bases at J; junction bases unmatched: 5. The CDR3 is 16 amino acids. The CDR3, as DNA: TGTGCCAGCAGCCAAAACGGCGGGGGGGCCACAGATACGCAGTATTTT. Translating it yields CASSQNGGGATDTQYF.

The chain has TRBV20-1 and TRBJ2-5; no clear D gene. With 3 bases removed from V and 5 bases from J, the gap between germline ends came to 7 bases. Germline CDR1 and CDR2: DFQATT and SNEGSKA (reference sequence). The CDR3 covers 11 residues. CDR3 sequence (DNA): TGCAGTGCTAGTCTAGAGGAGACCCAGTACTTC. Translating it yields CSASLEETQYF.

The chain employs TRBV14 and TRBJ2-1; 8 positions match TRBD2. Germline CDR1 is SGHDN and CDR2 is FVKESK. The CDR3 extends over 15 amino acids. V lost 4 bases to trimming and J lost 6 bases; unmatched junction nucleotides: 8. CDR3 DNA sequence: TGTGCCAGCAGCCCGAAGCGGGGGCCCCTCAATGAGCAGTTCTTC. Translation: CASSPKRGPLNEQFF.

The chain joins TRBV4-2 to TRBJ2-5; 7 nucleotides agree with TRBD1. Germline V gives CDR1 LGHNA, CDR2 YNFKEQ. The CDR3 has 15 amino acids. J lost 5 bases, V lost 2 bases, and 8 bases had no gene match. The chain's CDR3 is CASSQLDRVEETQYF. CDR3 DNA sequence: TGTGCCAGCAGCCAACTCGACAGGGTGGAGGAGACCCAGTACTTC.

The V call is TRBV6-5, the J call TRBJ2-1; D might be TRBD2 (6 bases). Trimming pared 2 bases from V and 0 bases from J, leaving 11 bases between. The CDR3 runs 16 residues. Germline V gene sequence: CDR1 MNHEY, CDR2 SVGAGI. The CDR3 DNA sequence: TGTGCCAGCAGTTACCTTGGGGGGAGCTCCTACAATGAGCAGTTCTTC. This translates into CASSYLGGSSYNEQFF.

This clone was found once. The rearrangement links TRBV20-1 to TRBJ1-4; no clear D gene. Germline CDR1 reads DFQATT; CDR2 reads SNEGSKA (reference sequence). The CDR3 spans 13 residues. V shed 3 bases and J shed 7 bases, with 12 bases lying between them. The CDR3 sequence: CSASHVQPEKLFF. For the CDR3, the DNA is TGCAGTGCTAGTCACGTACAACCTGAAAAACTGTTTTTT.

V gene TRBV3-1 (or the pseudogene TRBV3-2) combines with J gene TRBJ2-6; TRBD1 is a possible D gene (6 bases). Germline loops: CDR1 LGHDT, CDR2 YNNKEL (reference sequence). There are 15 residues in the CDR3. V shed 6 bases and J shed 2 bases, with 11 bases lying between them. CDR3 sequence reads: CASRLQGAGANVLTF. In DNA, the CDR3 is TGTGCCAGCAGACTACAGGGAGCTGGGGCCAACGTCCTGACTTTC.

As for this clone: Other DNA sequences in this specimen translate into the identical CDR3. The CDR3 region has the DNA TGTGCCAGCAGCCAATACAGCGGGGGGGAGGCCTACGAGCAGTACTTC. Its protein product is CASSQYSGGEAYEQYF. The chain is built from TRBV3-1 (or the pseudogene TRBV3-2) and TRBJ2-7; the match to TRBD2 covers 10 bases. CDR3 size: 16 residues. The germline V gene encodes CDR1 LGHDT and CDR2 YNNKEL (reference sequence). V shed 2 bases, J shed 2 bases, and the junction held 6 bases outside the gene matches.

The chain links TRBV4-2 to TRBJ2-3; 11 bases agree with TRBD2. CDR3 length equals 17 residues. The V segment lost 2 bases and the J segment 6 bases; nucleotides outside the gene matches: 10. CDR1 and CDR2 (germline): LGHNA, YNFKEQ. The CDR3 DNA is TGTGCCAGCAGCCAACCTAGCGGGGGGTCCCAGGGGGATACGCAGTATTTT. This codes for CASSQPSGGSQGDTQYF.

The rearrangement uses TRBV7-9 and TRBJ1-2; D gene unclear. V gave up 2 bases and J gave up 0 bases, with 10 bases separating them. The CDR3 is 15 residues long. From germline, CDR1 is SEHNR and CDR2 FQNEAQ (reference sequence). For the CDR3, the DNA is TGTGCCAGCAGCTTAAGAGGGATTACTAACTATGGCTACACCTTC. It specifies CASSLRGITNYGYTF. The full variable domain, in which reference TRBV7-9 and TRBJ1-2 provide the parts outside the CDR3, is DTGVSQNPRHKITKRGQNVTFRCDPISEHNRLYWYRQTLGQGPEFLTYFQNEAQLEKSRLLSDRFSAERPKGSFSTLEIQRTEQGDSAMYLCASSLRGITNYGYTFGSGTRLTVV.

The rearrangement links TRBV6-1 to TRBJ1-2; 8 nucleotides match TRBD1. The CDR3 is 16 residues long. Germline V CDR1 and CDR2: MNHNS, SASEGT. V lost 2 bases to trimming and J lost 2 bases; unmatched junction nucleotides: 7. CDR3 protein: CASSEQGTGLNYGYTF. DNA for the CDR3: TGTGCCAGCAGTGAACAGGGGACAGGACTAAACTATGGCTACACCTTC.

This clone appeared once. The chain couples TRBV6-6 to TRBJ2-2; 7 nucleotides line up with TRBD2. Germline lookup yields CDR1 MNHNY and CDR2 SVGAGI (reference sequence). The trim removed 3 bases at V and 2 bases at J, leaving 6 bases unmatched. The CDR3 is 16 residues long. Written as DNA, the CDR3 is TGTGCCAGCAGTTATCCGCGGGGGAGAAACACCGGGGAGCTGTTTTTT. Its translation is CASSYPRGRNTGELFF.

The chain carries TRBV20-1 and TRBJ2-3; D is unclear. Trimming removed 3 bases from V and 0 bases from J, with 10 bases in between. CDR1 and CDR2 from the germline V gene are DFQATT and SNEGSKA (reference sequence). The CDR3 runs to 14 residues. As DNA, the CDR3 is TGCAGTGCTAGTCGTACTTCTAGCACAGATACGCAGTATTTT. This sequence encodes CSASRTSSTDTQYF.

The V and J genes are TRBV2 and TRBJ2-7, with 16 bases lining up with TRBD2. The germline V gene has CDR1 SNHLY and CDR2 FYNNEI. With V trimmed by 5 bases and J by 3 bases, 10 bases remained unmatched. The CDR3 consists of 18 residues. Here the CDR3 DNA reads TGTGCCAGCAGTCCTTACGGGACTAGCGGGGGGGCCAACTACGAGCAGTACTTC. Translated, it gives CASSPYGTSGGANYEQYF.

The rearrangement joins TRBV6-2 or TRBV6-3 to TRBJ2-7, with a weak D call TRBD1 (7 bases). V was shortened by 6 bases and J by 2 bases, with 17 bases between the two germline ends. The CDR3 totals 15 residues. CDR1 and CDR2 (germline): MNHEY, SVGEGT. CDR3 region: CASSLRRDSTYEQYF. The CDR3 DNA reads TGTGCCAGCAGCCTTCGGAGGGACAGTACCTACGAGCAGTACTTC.

V and J are TRBV24-1 and TRBJ2-3, with TRBD1 as a possible D gene (6 bases). Germline V gene sequence: CDR1 KGHDR, CDR2 SFDVKD. The V end lost 2 bases, the J end lost 2 bases, and 10 bases lay between the germline ends. CDR3 size: 15 residues. The CDR3 region has the DNA TGTGCCACCAGTGATTACCGGGACAACACAGATACGCAGTATTTT. Protein sequence: CATSDYRDNTDTQYF.

This CDR3 is CASSDGLCEPQHF. The CDR3, as DNA: TGTGCCAGCAGTGACGGACTGTGTGAGCCCCAGCATTTT. The chain links TRBV21-1 to TRBJ1-5. TRBV21-1 constitutes a pseudogene. The CDR3 is 13 residues long.

J is TRBJ1-1 and V is TRBV9; possible D gene TRBD1, 5 bases. Germline V gene data show CDR1 as SGDLS and CDR2 as YYNGEE. This CDR3 region has 13 residues. Trimming removed 3 bases at V and 1 base at J, with 7 bases between. CDR3 in amino acids: CASSGGQNTEAFF. The CDR3 DNA follows: TGTGCCAGCAGCGGGGGCCAGAACACTGAAGCTTTCTTT.

Only a few counts were recorded for this clone. V is TRBV7-9 and J is TRBJ2-1; D call uncertain. Trimming shortened V by 6 bases and J by 5 bases, and 17 bases separated the two germline ends. The germline CDR1 and CDR2 sequences are SEHNR and FQNEAQ (reference sequence). CDR3 length equals 15 residues. DNA for the CDR3: TGTGCCAGCAGGTTTAAGAGAGACTTCAACAATGAGCAGTTCTTC. Translation gives CASRFKRDFNNEQFF.